This is a list of T cell receptor beta chains from one sample in a study of blood T cell repertoires in COVID-19. Only in-frame clones appear in the TCRdb table, and some are missing; sequencing was by immunoSEQ multiplex PCR. The sample records tens of thousands of clones, 65% to 90% being singletons. Sequences were obtained from peripheral blood. These receptors were obtained from a human donor in a cohort sampled during active COVID-19. CDR3s include the opening cysteine and the closing phenylalanine or tryptophan. The D gene is left open where the match is weak. Clone size is shown for a subset of rows, as once, few, many or a class of expanded clone.

>NA|TRBJ2-5|once|TRBV11-2
TGTGCCAGCAGCTGGTGGGGGGGCTCCCAAGAGACCCAGTACTTC
CASSWWGGSQETQYF
>NA|TRBJ2-3|NA|TRBV5-1
TGCGCCAGCAGCTTGGGGGCAGGTCCAGATACGCAGTATTTT
CASSLGAGPDTQYF
>NA|TRBJ2-3|NA|TRBV18
TGTGCCAGCTCACCGCCGGGGGAAGATACGCAGTATTTT
CASSPPGEDTQYF
>NA|TRBJ2-7|NA|TRBV6-2/TRBV6-3
TGTGCCAGCAGTTTTCCATACGCCCGCTGGAGAGAGCAGTACTTC
CASSFPYARWREQYF
>TRBD2|TRBJ2-2|NA|TRBV4-1
TGCGCCAGCAGCCAAGGACTAGCGGGAGTCAACACCGGGGAGCTGTTTTTT
CASSQGLAGVNTGELFF
>TRBD1|TRBJ2-7|few|TRBV28
TGTGCCAGCAGTATCAGGGGGCTAACCTACGAGCAGTACTTC
CASSIRGLTYEQYF
>TRBD1|TRBJ1-4|NA|TRBV9
TGTGCCAGCAGCGCCCGACAGGGCGGTGAAAAACTGTTTTTT
CASSARQGGEKLFF
>NA|TRBJ2-1|once|TRBV7-6
TGTGCCAGCAGCCCGGGGTTTGCCAATGAGCAGTTCTTC
CASSPGFANEQFF
>NA|TRBJ2-1|once|TRBV5-5
TGTGCCAGCAGCCCCCTAAGCGGGTTACTCAATGAGCAGTTCTTC
CASSPLSGLLNEQFF
>NA|TRBJ2-7|NA|TRBV15
TGTGCCACCAGCAGAGTTGGACAGTCCTACGAGCAGTACTTC
CATSRVGQSYEQYF
>NA|TRBJ2-5|NA|TRBV7-2
TGTGCCAGCAGCTTAGTCGGCGGGCCCCAGTACTTC
CASSLVGGPQYF
>NA|TRBJ1-1|NA|TRBV19
TGTGCCAGTAGTCCTTCGGGACAAAACACTGAAGCTTTCTTT
CASSPSGQNTEAFF
>NA|TRBJ2-5|NA|TRBV27
TGTGCCAGCAGTTCCCTCGAGACTAGAACCATTACGAACCAAGAGACCCAGTACTTC
CASSSLETRTITNQETQYF
>NA|TRBJ2-7|few|TRBV28
TGTGCCAGCAGTTTATCTGGGCCCGAGCAGTACTTC
CASSLSGPEQYF
>TRBD1|TRBJ2-7|NA|TRBV9
TGTGCCAGCAGCCTCACAGGGGGGTCAAACCTATACGAGCAGTACTTC
CASSLTGGSNLYEQYF
>NA|TRBJ2-3|NA|TRBV7-9
TGTGCCAGCAGCTTGCAGGGGAGCACAGATACGCAGTATTTT
CASSLQGSTDTQYF
>NA|TRBJ2-7|NA|TRBV18
TGTGCCAGCTCACCACTGCGGGGGGACAGGGTTCAGGAGCAGTACTTC
CASSPLRGDRVQEQYF